This TCR beta chain emerged from a study of shared clonotypes between healthy human individuals. General observations from the study: Clonotype sharing levels among donors were expected to vary with sequencing depth.

With 5 bases clipped from V and 6 bases from J, the junction kept 5 bases outside the gene matches. CDR1 and CDR2 from the germline V gene are SNHLY and FYNNEI. This CDR3 contains 14 residues. Using immunoSEQ multiplex PCR, the repertoire was profiled, and TCRdb retains in-frame clones only, with some absent. The data contain about 2.4 million clones, approximately 93% of them singletons. This clone has just one count. Its specificity is unknown. All participating donors were Caucasian adults from Nashville, Tennessee. The V gene is TRBV2, the J gene TRBJ2-1; 9 bases match TRBD1. The clonotype comes from a man aged 18 to 29 in good health. Some clones in this sample may be carry-over from other donors' samples. Material for sequencing was naive CD4+ T cells from PBMCs. Noted subset: CD45RA+ positively selected. The CDR3 DNA reads TGTGCCAGCAGTCTAGAGACAGGGGGCAATGAGCAGTTCTTC. Encoded protein: CASSLETGGNEQFF.